Presented here are 11 T cell receptor beta chains from one specimen sequenced in a study of T cell changes during pregnancy in multiple sclerosis. Libraries were prepared by immunoSEQ multiplex PCR; TCRdb keeps only in-frame clonotypes and omits some of them. The sample carries some 50,000 clones, roughly 92% recorded once. Sample: peripheral blood, taken after pregnancy. The receptors were gathered from a female donor with multiple sclerosis, enrolled in a pregnancy study.

CDR3 in amino acids: CASSEAGQGMETQYF. CDR3 in DNA: TGTGCCAGCAGCGAGGCGGGACAGGGAATGGAGACCCAGTACTTC. This chain connects TRBV11-1 to TRBJ2-5; 9 positions agree with TRBD1. This CDR3 has 15 amino acids. Germline V gene lookup returns CDR1 SGHAT and CDR2 FQDESV (reference sequence). V gave up 5 bases and J gave up 5 bases; unmatched junction bases: 9. The entire variable domain, with the rest obtained from reference TRBV11-1 and TRBJ2-5, is as follows: EAEVAQSPRYKITEKSQAVAFWCDPISGHATLYWYRQILGQGPELLVQFQDESVVDDSQLPKDRFSAERLKGVDSTLKIQPAELGDSAMYLCASSEAGQGMETQYFGPGTRLLVL.

This rearrangement joins TRBV5-1 to TRBJ2-7; a weak D match, TRBD2 (5 bases). Germline V lookup: CDR1 SGHRS, CDR2 YFSETQ. V lost 0 bases and J lost 5, with 12 bases in between. This CDR3 is 14 amino acids long. CDR3 amino acids: CASSLGGTGNEQYF. The CDR3 DNA is TGCGCCAGCAGCTTGGGGGGTACGGGGAACGAGCAGTACTTC. Together with reference TRBV5-1 and TRBJ2-7, the CDR3 gives the full variable domain: KAGVTQTPRYLIKTRGQQVTLSCSPISGHRSVSWYQQTPGQGLQFLFEYFSETQRNKGNFPGRFSGRQFSNSRSEMNVSTLELGDSALYLCASSLGGTGNEQYFGPGTRLTVT.

V and J are TRBV5-6 and TRBJ2-6, with 7 bases identical to TRBD1. The CDR3 is 17 amino acids. V lost 2 bases, J lost 0 bases, and 5 bases stayed unmatched. Germline CDR1 SGHDT, CDR2 YYEEEE. This chain's CDR3 is CASSFGTAYSGANVLTF. In DNA, the CDR3 is TGTGCCAGCAGCTTCGGGACAGCCTACTCTGGGGCCAACGTCCTGACTTTC.

The V gene is TRBV12-5, the J gene TRBJ1-3, with a weak D call TRBD1 (6 bases). V shed 3 bases and J shed 0 bases, with 24 bases lying between them. The germline V gene encodes CDR1 LGHNT and CDR2 FRNRAP. The CDR3 totals 20 residues. CDR3 nucleotide sequence: TGTGCTAGTGGTTTCCAAAGAACCGGGACATTCAAAACCTCTGGAAACACCATATATTTT. This encodes CASGFQRTGTFKTSGNTIYF.

The chain is built from TRBV30 and TRBJ2-5, with D perhaps TRBD2 (5 bases). The CDR3 runs to 13 residues. Trimming shortened V by 4 bases and J by 0 bases, and 9 bases separated the two germline ends. Germline CDR1 and CDR2: GTSNPN and SVGIG (reference sequence). The CDR3 DNA reads as TGTGCCTGGACTCGAGGGTACCAAGAGACCCAGTACTTC. The encoded protein is CAWTRGYQETQYF.

V usage is TRBV4-2 and J usage is TRBJ1-1; 8 nucleotides line up with TRBD1. Germline V CDR1 and CDR2: LGHNA, YNFKEQ. The CDR3 contains 15 residues. Trimming took 4 bases from V and 4 from J; bases not matched to a gene: 8. As DNA, the CDR3 is TGTGCCAGCAGCCTTGGGACAGGACATGGCACTGAAGCTTTCTTT. Amino acid sequence: CASSLGTGHGTEAFF.

V and J are TRBV7-2 and TRBJ1-5; D may be TRBD1 (5 bases). V shed 4 bases and J shed 3 bases, with 13 bases lying between them. The germline CDR1 and CDR2 sequences are SGHTA and FQGNSA. CDR3 length: 15 residues. DNA for the CDR3: TGTGCCAGCAGCTATTCTCAGGGCTTCAATCAGCCCCAGCATTTT. Translated, it gives CASSYSQGFNQPQHF.

V usage is TRBV7-3 and J usage is TRBJ1-2; 9 nucleotides align to TRBD1. CDR3 length: 13 amino acids. Germline trimming cut 5 bases from V and 6 bases from J; bases unmatched to any gene: 4. Germline assignment: CDR1 SGHTA and CDR2 FQGTGA. The CDR3 loop reads CASSITGGDGYTF. CDR3 sequence (DNA): TGTGCCAGCAGCATCACAGGGGGCGATGGCTACACCTTC. Combining the CDR3 with reference TRBV7-3 and TRBJ1-2 gives the whole variable domain GAGVSQTPSNKVTEKGKYVELRCDPISGHTALYWYRQSLGQGPEFLIYFQGTGAADDSGLPNDRFFAVRPEGSVSTLKIQRTERGDSAVYLCASSITGGDGYTFGSGTRLTVV.

The J gene is TRBJ2-3, the V gene TRBV4-2; D unclear. Germline V gene data show CDR1 as LGHNA and CDR2 as YNFKEQ. V gave up 0 bases and J gave up 3 bases, with 13 bases separating them. This CDR3 comprises 16 residues. The CDR3 bases are TGTGCCAGCAGCCAAGATGGCCGCAGGTTGACAGATACGCAGTATTTT. Its protein product is CASSQDGRRLTDTQYF.

The chain carries TRBV2 and TRBJ1-5; D ambiguous. Germline V gene data show CDR1 as SNHLY and CDR2 as FYNNEI. The V gene lost 6 bases and the J gene lost 6 bases, with 12 bases spanning the gap. This CDR3 contains 13 residues. The CDR3 reads CASSLTLGQPQHF. DNA of the CDR3: TGTGCCAGCAGCCTGACATTAGGTCAGCCCCAGCATTTT.

The gene calls are TRBV11-2 and TRBJ2-1; 11 bases align to TRBD2. The ends lost 2 bases at V and 12 bases at J; junction bases unmatched: 9. Germline CDR1 and CDR2: SGHAT and FQNNGV. CDR3 length: 15 residues. CDR3 residues: CASSLQLAGEFRQFF. The CDR3, as DNA: TGTGCCAGCAGCTTACAACTAGCGGGGGAATTTAGGCAGTTCTTC. Full variable domain (remainder filled in from reference TRBV11-2 and TRBJ2-1): EAGVAQSPRYKIIEKRQSVAFWCNPISGHATLYWYQQILGQGPKLLIQFQNNGVVDDSQLPKDRFSAERLKGVDSTLKIQPAKLEDSAVYLCASSLQLAGEFRQFFGPGTRLTVL.